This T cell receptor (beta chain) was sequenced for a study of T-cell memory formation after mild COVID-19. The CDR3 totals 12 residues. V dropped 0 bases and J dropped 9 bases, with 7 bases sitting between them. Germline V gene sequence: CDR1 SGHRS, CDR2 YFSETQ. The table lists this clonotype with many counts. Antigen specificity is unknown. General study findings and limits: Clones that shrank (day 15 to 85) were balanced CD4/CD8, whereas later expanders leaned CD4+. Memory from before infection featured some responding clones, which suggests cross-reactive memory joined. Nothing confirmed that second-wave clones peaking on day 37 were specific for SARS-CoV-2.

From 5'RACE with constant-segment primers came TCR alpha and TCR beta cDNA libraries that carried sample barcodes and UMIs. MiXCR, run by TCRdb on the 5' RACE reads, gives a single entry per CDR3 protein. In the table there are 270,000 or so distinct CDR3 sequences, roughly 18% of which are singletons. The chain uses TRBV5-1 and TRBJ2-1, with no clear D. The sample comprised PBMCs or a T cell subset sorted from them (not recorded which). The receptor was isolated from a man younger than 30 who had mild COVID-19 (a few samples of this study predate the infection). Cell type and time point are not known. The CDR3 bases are TGCGCCAGCAGCTTGGTGGGTTTTGAGCAGTTCTTC. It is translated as CASSLVGFEQFF.